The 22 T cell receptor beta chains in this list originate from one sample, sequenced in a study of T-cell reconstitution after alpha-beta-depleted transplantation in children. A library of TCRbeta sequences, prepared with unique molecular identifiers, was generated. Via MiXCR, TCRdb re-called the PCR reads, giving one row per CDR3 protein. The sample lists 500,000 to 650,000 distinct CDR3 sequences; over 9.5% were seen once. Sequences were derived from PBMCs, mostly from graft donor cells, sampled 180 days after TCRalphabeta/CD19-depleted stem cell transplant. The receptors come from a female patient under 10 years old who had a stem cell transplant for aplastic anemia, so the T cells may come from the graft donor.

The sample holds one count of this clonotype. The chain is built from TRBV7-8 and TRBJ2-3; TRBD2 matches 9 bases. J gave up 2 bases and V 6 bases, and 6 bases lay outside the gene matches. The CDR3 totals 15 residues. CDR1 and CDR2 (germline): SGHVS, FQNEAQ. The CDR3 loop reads CASRMTSGHTDTQYF. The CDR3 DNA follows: TGTGCCAGCAGGATGACTAGCGGACACACAGATACGCAGTATTTT.

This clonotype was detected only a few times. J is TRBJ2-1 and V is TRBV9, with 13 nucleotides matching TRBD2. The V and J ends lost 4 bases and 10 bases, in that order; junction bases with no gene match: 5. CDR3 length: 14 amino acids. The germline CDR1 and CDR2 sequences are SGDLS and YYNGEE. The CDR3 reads CASSRLAGGSEQFF. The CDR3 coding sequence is TGTGCCAGCAGCAGACTAGCGGGGGGTAGCGAGCAGTTCTTC.

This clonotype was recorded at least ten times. In DNA, the CDR3 is TGCGCCAGCAGCTCCCCCCCGGCGTACAATGAGCAGTTCTTC. As protein: CASSSPPAYNEQFF. The chain employs TRBV5-1 and TRBJ2-1; no clear D gene. Germline V gene sequence: CDR1 SGHRS, CDR2 YFSETQ. Trimming took 3 bases from V and 4 from J, leaving 11 bases between them. There are 14 residues in the CDR3.

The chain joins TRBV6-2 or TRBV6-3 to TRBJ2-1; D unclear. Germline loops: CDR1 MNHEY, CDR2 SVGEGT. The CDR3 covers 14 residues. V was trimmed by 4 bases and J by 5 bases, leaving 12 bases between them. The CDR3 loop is CASSFGKAHNEQFF. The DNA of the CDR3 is TGTGCCAGCAGTTTCGGAAAGGCACACAATGAGCAGTTCTTC.

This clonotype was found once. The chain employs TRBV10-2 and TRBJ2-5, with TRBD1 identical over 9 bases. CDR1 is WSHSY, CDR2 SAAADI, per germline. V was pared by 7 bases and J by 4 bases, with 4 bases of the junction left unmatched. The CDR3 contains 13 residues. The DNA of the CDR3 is TGCGCCAGCAAACAGGGGGCGCGAGAGACCCAGTACTTC. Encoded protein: CASKQGARETQYF.

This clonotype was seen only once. In DNA, the CDR3 is TGTGCCATCAATCCCCACCGGGACAGGGTCTCTGGGGCCAACGTCCTGACTTTC. It is translated as CAINPHRDRVSGANVLTF. The chain carries TRBV10-3 and TRBJ2-6; TRBD1 agrees at 9 bases. CDR3 length: 18 amino acids. Germline V gene lookup returns CDR1 ENHRY and CDR2 SYGVKD. The trim removed 7 bases at V and 0 bases at J, leaving 10 bases unmatched.

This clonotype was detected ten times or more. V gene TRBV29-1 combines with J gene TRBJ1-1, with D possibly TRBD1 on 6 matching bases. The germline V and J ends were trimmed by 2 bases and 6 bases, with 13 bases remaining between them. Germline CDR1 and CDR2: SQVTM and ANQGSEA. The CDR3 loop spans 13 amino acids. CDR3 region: CSVERGRRAEAFF. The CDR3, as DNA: TGCAGCGTTGAACGGGGGCGGAGGGCTGAAGCTTTCTTT.

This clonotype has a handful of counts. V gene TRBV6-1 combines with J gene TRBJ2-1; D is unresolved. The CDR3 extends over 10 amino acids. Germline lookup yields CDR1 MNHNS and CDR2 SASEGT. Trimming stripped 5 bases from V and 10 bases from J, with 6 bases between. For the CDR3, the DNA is TGTGCCAGCAGTAGGCTAGAGCAGTTCTTC. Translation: CASSRLEQFF.

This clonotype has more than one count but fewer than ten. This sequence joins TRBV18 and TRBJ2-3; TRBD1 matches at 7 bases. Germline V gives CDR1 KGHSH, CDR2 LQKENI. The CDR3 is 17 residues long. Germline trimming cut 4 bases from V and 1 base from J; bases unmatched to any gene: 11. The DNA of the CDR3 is TGTGCCAGCTCACGAGACCTCACAGGGGTGGGCACAGATACGCAGTATTTT. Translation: CASSRDLTGVGTDTQYF.

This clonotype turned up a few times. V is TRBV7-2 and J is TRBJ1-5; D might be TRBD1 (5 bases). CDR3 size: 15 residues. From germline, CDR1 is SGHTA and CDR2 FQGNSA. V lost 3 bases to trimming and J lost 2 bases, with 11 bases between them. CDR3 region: CASSLGEAGNQPQHF. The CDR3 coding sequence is TGTGCCAGCAGCTTGGGGGAGGCGGGCAATCAGCCCCAGCATTTT.

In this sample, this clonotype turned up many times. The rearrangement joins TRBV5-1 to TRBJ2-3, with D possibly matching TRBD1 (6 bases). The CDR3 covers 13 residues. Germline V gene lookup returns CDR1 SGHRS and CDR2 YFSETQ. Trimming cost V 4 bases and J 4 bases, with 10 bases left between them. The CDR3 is CASSGDIPDTQYF. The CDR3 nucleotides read TGCGCCAGCAGCGGGGACATTCCAGATACGCAGTATTTT.

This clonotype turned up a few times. This chain's CDR3 is CATSPGQFLDRRDEQYF. The DNA for the CDR3 is TGTGCCACCAGCCCCGGACAATTTCTCGATAGGCGGGACGAGCAGTACTTC. This sequence joins TRBV24-1 and TRBJ2-7; either TRBD1 or TRBD2 may fit D (5 bases each). CDR1 and CDR2 (germline): KGHDR, SFDVKD. The ends were cut back, 7 bases at V and 5 bases at J, with 26 bases in the middle. The CDR3 extends over 17 amino acids.

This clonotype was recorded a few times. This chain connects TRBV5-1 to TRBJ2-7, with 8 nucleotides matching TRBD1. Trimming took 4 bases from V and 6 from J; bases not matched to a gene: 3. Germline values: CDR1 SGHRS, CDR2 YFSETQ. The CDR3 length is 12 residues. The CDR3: CASSRTGGEQYF. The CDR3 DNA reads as TGCGCCAGCAGCCGCACAGGGGGCGAGCAGTACTTC.

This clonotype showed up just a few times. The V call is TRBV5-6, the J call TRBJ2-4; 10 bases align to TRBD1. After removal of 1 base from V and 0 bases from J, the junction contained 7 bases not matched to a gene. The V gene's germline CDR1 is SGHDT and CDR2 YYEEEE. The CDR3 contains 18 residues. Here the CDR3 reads CASSLRQGAFLAKNIQYF. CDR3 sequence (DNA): TGTGCCAGCAGCTTGAGACAGGGGGCTTTTCTAGCCAAAAACATTCAGTACTTC.

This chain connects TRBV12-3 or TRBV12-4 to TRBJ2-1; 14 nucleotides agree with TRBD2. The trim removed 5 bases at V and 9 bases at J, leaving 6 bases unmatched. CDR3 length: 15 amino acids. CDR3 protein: CASSLRLAGGVEQFF. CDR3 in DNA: TGTGCCAGCAGTCTCCGACTAGCGGGAGGGGTTGAGCAGTTCTTC.

CDR3 amino acids: CASSAQVRSTEQYV. In DNA, the CDR3 is TGTGCCAGCAGTGCGCAGGTTCGATCGACCGAGCAGTACGTC. The chain recombines TRBV28 with TRBJ2-7; D call uncertain. V lost 5 bases to trimming and J lost 6 bases, with 17 bases between them. Germline V gene lookup returns CDR1 MDHEN and CDR2 SYDVKM. The CDR3 has 14 amino acids.

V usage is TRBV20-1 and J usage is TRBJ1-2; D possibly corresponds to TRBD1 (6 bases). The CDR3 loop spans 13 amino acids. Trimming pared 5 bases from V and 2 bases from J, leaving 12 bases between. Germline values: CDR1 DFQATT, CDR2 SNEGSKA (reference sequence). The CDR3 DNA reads TGCAGTGCTTCCTCCCAGGGGAACTATGGCTACACCTTC. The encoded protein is CSASSQGNYGYTF.

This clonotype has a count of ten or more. The chain's CDR3 is CSARSLAGGWEQFF. As DNA, the CDR3 is TGCAGTGCTAGGTCTCTAGCGGGAGGATGGGAGCAGTTCTTC. The V and J genes are TRBV20-1 and TRBJ2-1; 11 bases align to TRBD2. With 3 bases clipped from V and 10 bases from J, the junction kept 8 bases outside the gene matches. Per the germline V gene, CDR1 is DFQATT and CDR2 is SNEGSKA (reference sequence). This CDR3 comprises 14 residues.

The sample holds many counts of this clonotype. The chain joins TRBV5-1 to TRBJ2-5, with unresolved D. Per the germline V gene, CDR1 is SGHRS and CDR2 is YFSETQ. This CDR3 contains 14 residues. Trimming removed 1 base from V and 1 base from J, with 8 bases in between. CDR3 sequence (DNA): TGCGCCAGCAGCTTGAGTACAGCCCAAGAGACCCAGTACTTC. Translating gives CASSLSTAQETQYF.

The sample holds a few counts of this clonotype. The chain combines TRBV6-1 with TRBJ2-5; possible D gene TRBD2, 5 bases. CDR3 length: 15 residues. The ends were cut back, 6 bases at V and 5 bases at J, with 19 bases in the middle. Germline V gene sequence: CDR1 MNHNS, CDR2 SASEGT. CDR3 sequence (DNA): TGTGCCAGCAGCGCCCCGAGGGTTAGATGGGAGACCCAGTACTTC. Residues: CASSAPRVRWETQYF.

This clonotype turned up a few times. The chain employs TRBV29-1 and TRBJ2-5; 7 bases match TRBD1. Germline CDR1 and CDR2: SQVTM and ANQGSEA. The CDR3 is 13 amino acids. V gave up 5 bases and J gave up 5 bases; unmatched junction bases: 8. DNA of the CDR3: TGCAGCGTTTCAGAGGGGGCAAGCGAGACCCAGTACTTC. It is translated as CSVSEGASETQYF.

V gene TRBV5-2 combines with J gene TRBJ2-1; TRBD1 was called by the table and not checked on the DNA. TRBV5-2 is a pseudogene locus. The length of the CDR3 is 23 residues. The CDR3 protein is CASSLKHWTSPPKTGRDYNEQFF. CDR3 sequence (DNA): TGCGCCAGCAGCTTGAAGCACTGGACGAGCCCACCCAAAACGGGACGGGACTACAATGAGCAGTTCTTC.